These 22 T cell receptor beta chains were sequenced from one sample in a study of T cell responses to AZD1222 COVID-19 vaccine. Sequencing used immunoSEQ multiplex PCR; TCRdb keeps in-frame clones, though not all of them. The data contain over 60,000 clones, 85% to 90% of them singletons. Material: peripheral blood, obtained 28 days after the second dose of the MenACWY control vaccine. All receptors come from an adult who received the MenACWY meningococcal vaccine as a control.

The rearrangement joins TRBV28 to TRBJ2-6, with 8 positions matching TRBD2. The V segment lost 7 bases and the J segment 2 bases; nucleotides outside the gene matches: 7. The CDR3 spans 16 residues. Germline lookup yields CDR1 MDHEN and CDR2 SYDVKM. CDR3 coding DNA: TGTGCCAGCATCTCGGGGGGGCAAACTGGGGCCAACGTCCTGACTTTC. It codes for CASISGGQTGANVLTF.

CDR3 region: CAWSVTQQGGQETQYF. The CDR3 DNA reads TGTGCCTGGAGTGTAACACAACAGGGGGGACAAGAGACCCAGTACTTC. The V gene is TRBV30, the J gene TRBJ2-5, with 8 bases identical to TRBD1. The CDR3 extends over 16 amino acids. The ends lost 0 bases at V and 2 bases at J; junction bases unmatched: 8. The V gene's germline CDR1 is GTSNPN and CDR2 SVGIG (reference sequence). Using reference TRBV30 and TRBJ2-5 for the parts outside the CDR3, the full variable domain is SQTIHQWPATLVQPVGSPLSLECTVEGTSNPNLYWYRQAAGRGLQLLFYSVGIGQISSEVPQNLSASRPQDRQFILSSKKLLLSDSGFYLCAWSVTQQGGQETQYFGPGTRLLVL.

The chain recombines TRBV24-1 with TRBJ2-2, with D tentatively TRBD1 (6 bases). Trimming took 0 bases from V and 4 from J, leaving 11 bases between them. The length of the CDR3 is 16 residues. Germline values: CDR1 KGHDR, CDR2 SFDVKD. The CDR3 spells CATSDLVGAITGELFF. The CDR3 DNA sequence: TGTGCCACCAGTGATTTGGTGGGGGCAATCACCGGGGAGCTGTTTTTT.

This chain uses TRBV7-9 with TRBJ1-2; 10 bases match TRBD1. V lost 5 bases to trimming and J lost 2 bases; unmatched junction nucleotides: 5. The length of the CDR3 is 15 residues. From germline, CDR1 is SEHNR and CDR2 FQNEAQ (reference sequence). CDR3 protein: CASSPPGQGNYGYTF. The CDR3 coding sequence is TGTGCCAGCAGCCCGCCGGGACAGGGGAACTATGGCTACACCTTC. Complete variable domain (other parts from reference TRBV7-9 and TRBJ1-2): DTGVSQNPRHKITKRGQNVTFRCDPISEHNRLYWYRQTLGQGPEFLTYFQNEAQLEKSRLLSDRFSAERPKGSFSTLEIQRTEQGDSAMYLCASSPPGQGNYGYTFGSGTRLTVV.

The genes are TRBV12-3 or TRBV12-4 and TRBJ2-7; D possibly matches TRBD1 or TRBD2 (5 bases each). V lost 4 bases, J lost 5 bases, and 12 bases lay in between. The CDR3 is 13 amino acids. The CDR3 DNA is TGTGCCAGCAGTTGGACGGGGACCCACGAGCAGTACTTC. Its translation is CASSWTGTHEQYF.

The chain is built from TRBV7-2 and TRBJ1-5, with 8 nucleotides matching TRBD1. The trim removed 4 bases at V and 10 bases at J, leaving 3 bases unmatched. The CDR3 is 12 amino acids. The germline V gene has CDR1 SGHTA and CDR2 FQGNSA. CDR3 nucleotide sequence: TGTGCCAGCAGCTCGGACAGGGTCCCCCAGCATTTT. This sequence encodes CASSSDRVPQHF. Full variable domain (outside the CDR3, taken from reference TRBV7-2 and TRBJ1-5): GAGVSQSPSNKVTEKGKDVELRCDPISGHTALYWYRQSLGQGLEFLIYFQGNSAPDKSGLPSDRFSAERTGGSVSTLTIQRTQQEDSAVYLCASSSDRVPQHFGDGTRLSIL.

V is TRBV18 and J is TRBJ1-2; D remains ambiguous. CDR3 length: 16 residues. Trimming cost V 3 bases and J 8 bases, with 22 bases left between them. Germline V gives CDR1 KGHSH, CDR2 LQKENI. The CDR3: CASSPDSSRAFGGYTF. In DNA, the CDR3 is TGTGCCAGCTCACCGGACTCCAGTCGTGCCTTTGGGGGCTACACCTTC.

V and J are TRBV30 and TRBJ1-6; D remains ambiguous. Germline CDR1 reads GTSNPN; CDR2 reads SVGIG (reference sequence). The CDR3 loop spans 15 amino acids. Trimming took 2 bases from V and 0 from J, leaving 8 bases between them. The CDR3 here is CAWSTRSSYNSPLHF. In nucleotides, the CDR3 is TGTGCCTGGAGTACTAGGAGCTCCTATAATTCACCCCTCCACTTT.

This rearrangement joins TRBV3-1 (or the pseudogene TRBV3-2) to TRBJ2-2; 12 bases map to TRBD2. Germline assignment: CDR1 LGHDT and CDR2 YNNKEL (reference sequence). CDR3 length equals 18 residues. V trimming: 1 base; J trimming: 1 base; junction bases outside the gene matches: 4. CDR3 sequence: CASSQVTSGSLNTGELFF. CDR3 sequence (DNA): TGTGCCAGCAGCCAAGTGACTAGCGGGAGCCTGAACACCGGGGAGCTGTTTTTT.

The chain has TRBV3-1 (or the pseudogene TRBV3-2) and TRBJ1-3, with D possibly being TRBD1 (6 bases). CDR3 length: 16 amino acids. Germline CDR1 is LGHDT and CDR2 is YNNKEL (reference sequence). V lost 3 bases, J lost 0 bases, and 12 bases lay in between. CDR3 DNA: TGTGCCAGCAGCCACCTAACAGGGAGCTCTGGAAACACCATATATTTT. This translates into CASSHLTGSSGNTIYF.

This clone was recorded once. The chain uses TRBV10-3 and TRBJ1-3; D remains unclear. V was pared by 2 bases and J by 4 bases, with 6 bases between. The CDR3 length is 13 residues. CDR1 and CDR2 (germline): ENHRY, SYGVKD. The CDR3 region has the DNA TGTGCCATCAGTGAGGGGCAGGGAAACACCATATATTTT. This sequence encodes CAISEGQGNTIYF.

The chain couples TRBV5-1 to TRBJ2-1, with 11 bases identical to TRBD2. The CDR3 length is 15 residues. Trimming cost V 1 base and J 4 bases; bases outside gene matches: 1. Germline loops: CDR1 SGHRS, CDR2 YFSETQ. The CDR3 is CASSLTSGSYNEQFF. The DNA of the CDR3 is TGCGCCAGCAGCTTGACTAGCGGGAGTTACAATGAGCAGTTCTTC.

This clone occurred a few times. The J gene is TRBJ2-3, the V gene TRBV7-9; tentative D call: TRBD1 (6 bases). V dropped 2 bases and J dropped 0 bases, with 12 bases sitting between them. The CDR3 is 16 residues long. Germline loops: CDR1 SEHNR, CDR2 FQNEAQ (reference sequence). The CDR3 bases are TGTGCCAGCAGCTTATCCAGGGGCTATAGCACAGATACGCAGTATTTT. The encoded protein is CASSLSRGYSTDTQYF. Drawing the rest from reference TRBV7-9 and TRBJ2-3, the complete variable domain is DTGVSQNPRHKITKRGQNVTFRCDPISEHNRLYWYRQTLGQGPEFLTYFQNEAQLEKSRLLSDRFSAERPKGSFSTLEIQRTEQGDSAMYLCASSLSRGYSTDTQYFGPGTRLTVL.

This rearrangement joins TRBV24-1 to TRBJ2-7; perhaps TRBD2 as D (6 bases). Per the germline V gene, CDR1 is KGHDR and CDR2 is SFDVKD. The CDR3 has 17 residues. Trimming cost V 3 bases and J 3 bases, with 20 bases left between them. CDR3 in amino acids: CATSDGNTRDGGYEQYF. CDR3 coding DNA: TGTGCCACCAGTGATGGGAACACTAGGGACGGGGGCTACGAGCAGTACTTC.

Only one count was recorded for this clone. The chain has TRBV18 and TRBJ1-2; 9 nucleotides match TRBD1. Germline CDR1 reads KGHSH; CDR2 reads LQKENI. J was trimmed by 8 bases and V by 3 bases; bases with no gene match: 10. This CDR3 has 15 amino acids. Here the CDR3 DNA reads TGTGCCAGCTCACCGGGACAGGGACCGGGTTGGGGCTACACCTTC. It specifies CASSPGQGPGWGYTF.

CDR3 sequence reads: CASSLGSYSGNTIYF. CDR3 DNA sequence: TGTGCCAGCAGCTTGGGATCTTACTCTGGAAACACCATATATTTT. The V and J genes are TRBV5-8 and TRBJ1-3; D unresolved. Trimming cost V 0 bases and J 0 bases, with 7 bases left between them. Germline CDR1 is SGHTS and CDR2 is YDEGEE. The CDR3 contains 15 residues.

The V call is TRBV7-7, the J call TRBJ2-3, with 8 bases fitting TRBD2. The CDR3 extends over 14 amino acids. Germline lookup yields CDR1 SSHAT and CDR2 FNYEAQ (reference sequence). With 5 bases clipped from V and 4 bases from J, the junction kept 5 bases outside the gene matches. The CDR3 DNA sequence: TGTGCCAGCAGCCGTAGCGGGGCCCCAGATACGCAGTATTTT. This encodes CASSRSGAPDTQYF.

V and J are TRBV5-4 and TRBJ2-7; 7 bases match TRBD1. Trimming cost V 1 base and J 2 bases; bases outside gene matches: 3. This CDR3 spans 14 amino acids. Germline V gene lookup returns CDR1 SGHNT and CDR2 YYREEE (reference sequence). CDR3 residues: CASSLQGEAYEQYF. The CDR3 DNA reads TGTGCCAGCAGCTTGCAGGGGGAAGCCTACGAGCAGTACTTC.

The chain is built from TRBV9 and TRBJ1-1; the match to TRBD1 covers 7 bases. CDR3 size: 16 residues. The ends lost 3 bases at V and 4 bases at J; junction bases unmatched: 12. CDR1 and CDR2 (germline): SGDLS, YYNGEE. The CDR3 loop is CASSARTGAEGTEAFF. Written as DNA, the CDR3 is TGTGCCAGCAGCGCAAGGACAGGCGCTGAGGGCACTGAAGCTTTCTTT.

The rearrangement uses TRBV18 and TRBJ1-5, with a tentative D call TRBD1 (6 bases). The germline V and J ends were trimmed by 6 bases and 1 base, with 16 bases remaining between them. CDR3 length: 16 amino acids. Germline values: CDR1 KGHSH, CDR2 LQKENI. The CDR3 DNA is TGTGCCAGCTCTTCCGACAGGCCCAAGAGCAATCAGCCCCAGCATTTT. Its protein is CASSSDRPKSNQPQHF. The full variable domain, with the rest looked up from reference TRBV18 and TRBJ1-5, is NAGVMQNPRHLVRRRGQEARLRCSPMKGHSHVYWYRQLPEEGLKFMVYLQKENIIDESGMPKERFSAEFPKEGPSILRIQQVVRGDSAAYFCASSSDRPKSNQPQHFGDGTRLSIL.

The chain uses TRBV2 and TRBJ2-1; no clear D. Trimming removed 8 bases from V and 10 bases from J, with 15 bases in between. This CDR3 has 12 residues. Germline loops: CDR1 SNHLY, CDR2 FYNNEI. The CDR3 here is CASRQVGIEQFF. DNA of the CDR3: TGTGCCAGCCGCCAGGTCGGCATCGAGCAGTTCTTC.

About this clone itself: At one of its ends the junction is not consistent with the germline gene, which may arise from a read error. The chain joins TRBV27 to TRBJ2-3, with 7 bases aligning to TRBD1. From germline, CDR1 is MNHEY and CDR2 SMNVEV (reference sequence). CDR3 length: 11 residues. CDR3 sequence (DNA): TGTGCCAGCAACCGAGGGAGCGAAGGGGGCTTT. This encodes CASNRGSEGGF.